This T cell receptor (beta chain) was recorded in a study of cytomegalovirus exposure and HLA in healthy donors. The V end was cut by 0 bases, the J end by 4 bases, with 7 bases between. Germline loops: CDR1 SGHTA, CDR2 FQGNSA. The CDR3 consists of 14 residues. Study results and caveats: It was likely that a cluster of highly shared sequence variants was a sequencing artifact.

In the case of this clone: Its antigen remains unknown.

PCR was performed using 60 Vbeta and 13 Jbeta primers. Sequencing was performed with immunoSEQ multiplex PCR; in TCRdb, only in-frame clones are kept and a portion is missing. Of fewer than 200,000 clones listed, around four fifths are singletons. The receptor was isolated from a woman in her forties or fifties in good health and CMV-seronegative. The sequencing sample was made of PBMCs. This chain joins TRBV7-2 and TRBJ2-1; no clear D gene. CDR3 DNA: TGTGCCAGCAGCTTAGCGGCCGTTTACAATGAGCAGTTCTTC. Translated, it gives CASSLAAVYNEQFF.